This T cell receptor (beta chain) comes out of a study of blood T cell repertoires in COVID-19. The CDR3 covers 14 residues. Germline V lookup: CDR1 LNHDA, CDR2 SQIVND (reference sequence). With V trimmed by 10 bases and J by 1 base, 7 bases remained unmatched. Profiled with immunoSEQ multiplex PCR; TCRdb holds only in-frame clones, not every one. The sample contains about 150,000 clones, more than 75% of which appear only once. The sample consisted of peripheral blood. The clonotype comes from an elderly man with acute or convalescent COVID-19. The chain employs TRBV19 and TRBJ1-2; 9 nucleotides match TRBD1. CDR3 DNA sequence: TGTGCCACCAATCCGGGACAGGGTAACTATGGCTACACCTTC. It translates to CATNPGQGNYGYTF. The full variable domain, its missing parts supplied by reference TRBV19 and TRBJ1-2, is DGGITQSPKYLFRKEGQNVTLSCEQNLNHDAMYWYRQDPGQGLRLIYYSQIVNDFQKGDIAEGYSVSREKKESFPLTVTSAQKNPTAFYLCATNPGQGNYGYTFGSGTRLTVV.